The subject of this entry is one T cell receptor beta chain. What it recognizes is unknown. These data belong to a study of blood T cells in healthy people across ages. Study in general: Roughly one uniquely barcoded beta molecule per two T cells was captured. Study-wide points: Older age coincided with a roughly linear decline in TCR beta diversity per million T cells.

A second PCR, run for roughly 7 to 11 cycles, used a sample-barcoded 5' primer plus a J-beta primer mix. TCRdb analysed the 5' RACE reads with MiXCR anew, one entry per CDR3 protein. The data hold 1.5 million to 2 million distinct CDR3 sequences, with around 40% observed a single time. The sample, about 10 milliliters of peripheral blood, was drawn from each donor. The length of the CDR3 is 15 residues. Looked up from germline, CDR1 is LGHNA and CDR2 is YNFKEQ. Trimming removed 2 bases at V and 1 base at J, with 10 bases between. The sequenced sample consisted of blood. The V gene is TRBV4-2, the J gene TRBJ2-3; unclear D gene. This receptor was obtained from a human donor in good health. The CDR3 sequence is CASSQIPRGTDTQYF. In nucleotides, the CDR3 is TGTGCCAGCAGCCAAATTCCTAGGGGCACAGATACGCAGTATTTT.